This T cell receptor beta chain was recovered during a study of cytomegalovirus exposure and HLA in healthy donors. The CDR3 length is 13 residues. The junction had 2 bases not matched to a gene; V was cut back by 2 bases and J by 3 bases. Germline assignment: CDR1 GTSNPN and CDR2 SVGIG (reference sequence). Points on this clone: Its target is not known.

Study results and caveats: In an earlier analysis, about 87% or about 30%: the productive usage of most TCR beta V segments. On later analysis, the bulk of CMV-associated TCR beta chains appeared to be HLA-restricted. Immune exposure information comprised only CMV serostatus.

60 Vbeta and 13 Jbeta primers were used in PCR. Produced via immunoSEQ multiplex PCR; TCRdb's table is partial and in-frame only. The sample yields 200,000 to 250,000 clones, approximately 88% seen once. This sequence was found in a boy aged 2 to 9 in good health and CMV-seronegative. The chain combines TRBV30 with TRBJ1-2, with 8 bases lining up with TRBD1. The material sequenced was PBMCs. CDR3 nucleotide sequence: TGTGCCTGGAGTCTGGACAGGGACTATGGCTACACCTTC. Protein: CAWSLDRDYGYTF.